This T cell receptor (beta chain) was sequenced during a study of cytomegalovirus exposure and HLA in healthy donors. General observations from the study: The authors listed approximately 150 TCR beta chains as cytomegalovirus-associated. The dataset shows that most TCR sequences were rare, while some public TCRs occurred in many donors.

Primers included in the PCR were 60 Vbeta and 13 Jbeta primers. Libraries were prepared by immunoSEQ multiplex PCR; TCRdb keeps only in-frame clonotypes and omits some of them. The sample holds 120,000 or so clones, approximately 84% seen once. Notes on this clone: Antigen: not known.

There are 14 residues in the CDR3. The junction had 6 bases not matched to a gene; V was cut back by 2 bases and J by 6 bases. Germline CDR1 GTSNPN, CDR2 SVGIG (reference sequence). The sequence derives from a man younger than 35 in good health and CMV-seropositive. The rearrangement links TRBV30 to TRBJ2-7; 11 nucleotides align to TRBD2. The material sequenced was PBMCs. CDR3 bases: TGTGCCTGGAGTACACTAGCGGGAGAGGGCGAGCAGTACTTC. Translation: CAWSTLAGEGEQYF.